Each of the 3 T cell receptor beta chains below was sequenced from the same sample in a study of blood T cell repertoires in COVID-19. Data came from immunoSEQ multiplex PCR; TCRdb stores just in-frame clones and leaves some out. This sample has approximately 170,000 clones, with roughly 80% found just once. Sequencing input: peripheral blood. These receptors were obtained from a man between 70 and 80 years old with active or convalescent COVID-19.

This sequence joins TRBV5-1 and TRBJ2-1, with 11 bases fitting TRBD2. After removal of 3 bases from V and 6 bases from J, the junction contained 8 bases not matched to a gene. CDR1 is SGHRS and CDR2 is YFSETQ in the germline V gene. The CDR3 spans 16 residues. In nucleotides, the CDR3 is TGCGCCAGCAGCTCGACGCCGGGACTAGCGGTCAATGAGCAGTTCTTC. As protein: CASSSTPGLAVNEQFF.

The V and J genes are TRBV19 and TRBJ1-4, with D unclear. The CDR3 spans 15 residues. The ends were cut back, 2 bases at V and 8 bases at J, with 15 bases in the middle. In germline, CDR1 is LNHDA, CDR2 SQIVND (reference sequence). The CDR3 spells CASSIRSGFGEKLFF. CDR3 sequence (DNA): TGTGCCAGTAGTATAAGGTCCGGGTTCGGCGAAAAACTGTTTTTT.

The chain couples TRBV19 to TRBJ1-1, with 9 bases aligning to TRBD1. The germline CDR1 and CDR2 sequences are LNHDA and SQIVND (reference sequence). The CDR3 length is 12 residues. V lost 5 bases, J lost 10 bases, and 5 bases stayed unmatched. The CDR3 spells CASSDRTGVAFF. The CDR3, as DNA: TGTGCCAGTAGTGATCGGACAGGGGTAGCTTTCTTT.